This entry lists 25 T cell receptor beta chains sequenced from one sample in a study of T cell changes during pregnancy in multiple sclerosis. Generated by immunoSEQ multiplex PCR, the TCRdb table keeps only in-frame clones and is missing some. The sample consists of 30,000 to 40,000 clones, 70% to 90% of them appearing once. Material: CD8+ T cells from peripheral blood mononuclear cells, obtained in the third trimester of pregnancy. Receptors were obtained from a female donor with multiple sclerosis, enrolled in a pregnancy study.

The rearrangement uses TRBV5-8 and TRBJ2-1, with a weak D call TRBD2 (5 bases). The germline V and J ends were trimmed by 10 bases and 0 bases, with 14 bases remaining between them. The germline gives CDR1 SGHTS, CDR2 YDEGEE. CDR3 size: 14 residues. DNA for the CDR3: TGTGCCGCCGAGGGCCCTCCCTCCTACAATGAGCAGTTCTTC. This codes for CAAEGPPSYNEQFF. The whole variable domain, filled in from reference TRBV5-8 and TRBJ2-1, reads EAGVTQSPTHLIKTRGQQATLRCSPISGHTSVYWYQQALGLGLQFLLWYDEGEERNRGNFPPRFSGRQFPNYSSELNVNALELEDSALYLCAAEGPPSYNEQFFGPGTRLTVL.

This clone was seen only a few times. This chain uses TRBV6-4 with TRBJ2-3; TRBD1 is a possible D gene (6 bases). V shed 3 bases and J shed 6 bases, with 19 bases lying between them. Germline-derived CDR1 and CDR2 are MRHNA and SNTAGT. CDR3 length: 16 amino acids. The CDR3 DNA reads TGTGCCAGCAGTGAGGGAGCAGGGGCTTCACACGATACGCAGTATTTT. The encoded protein is CASSEGAGASHDTQYF.

The chain combines TRBV6-1 with TRBJ1-2, with 10 nucleotides matching TRBD1. Germline V gene data show CDR1 as MNHNS and CDR2 as SASEGT. V was clipped by 4 bases and J by 4 bases; unmatched bases: 3. This CDR3 region has 14 residues. CDR3 residues: CASSGDRGFYGYTF. The CDR3 DNA reads TGTGCCAGCAGTGGGGACAGGGGATTCTATGGCTACACCTTC.

This chain connects TRBV2 to TRBJ2-7; 8 bases align to TRBD1. The CDR3 is 18 residues long. V shed 6 bases and J 1 base; nucleotides not matched to a gene: 17. CDR1 and CDR2 from the germline V gene are SNHLY and FYNNEI. This CDR3 is CASREIDRGLGRSYEQYF. The CDR3 nucleotides read TGTGCCAGCAGGGAAATAGACAGGGGCCTAGGAAGGTCCTACGAGCAGTACTTC.

V usage is TRBV19 and J usage is TRBJ1-2, with 10 nucleotides matching TRBD1. The junction had 13 bases not matched to a gene; V was cut back by 4 bases and J by 8 bases. Germline lookup yields CDR1 LNHDA and CDR2 SQIVND (reference sequence). The CDR3 has 16 residues. The CDR3 sequence is CASSREKTGTGDGYTF. The DNA for the CDR3 is TGTGCCAGTAGTAGAGAAAAGACCGGGACAGGGGACGGCTACACCTTC. Complete variable domain (other parts from reference TRBV19 and TRBJ1-2): DGGITQSPKYLFRKEGQNVTLSCEQNLNHDAMYWYRQDPGQGLRLIYYSQIVNDFQKGDIAEGYSVSREKKESFPLTVTSAQKNPTAFYLCASSREKTGTGDGYTFGSGTRLTVV.

The V and J genes are TRBV7-9 and TRBJ1-6, with 7 bases lining up with TRBD1. The V gene end was trimmed by 5 bases and the J gene end by 9 bases; junction bases not matched to a gene: 7. The CDR3 runs 14 residues. Germline V gives CDR1 SEHNR, CDR2 FQNEAQ (reference sequence). The CDR3 protein is CASSAGPGGSPLHF. The CDR3 DNA follows: TGTGCCAGCAGCGCCGGGCCAGGGGGTTCACCCCTCCACTTT.

This clone was detected once. The chain has TRBV5-6 and TRBJ2-3, with a tentative D call TRBD1 (5 bases). The germline V gene has CDR1 SGHDT and CDR2 YYEEEE. Trimming pared 0 bases from V and 3 bases from J, leaving 11 bases between. The CDR3 consists of 15 residues. In DNA form, the CDR3 reads TGTGCCAGCAGCTTGGCGCTTAACAGGACAGATACGCAGTATTTT. Translating gives CASSLALNRTDTQYF.

CDR3 region: CASSPEGAGANVLTF. CDR3 DNA: TGTGCCAGCAGTCCGGAAGGGGCTGGGGCCAACGTCCTGACTTTC. The chain employs TRBV6-6 and TRBJ2-6; D is possibly TRBD1 (5 bases). Germline CDR1 and CDR2: MNHNY and SVGAGI (reference sequence). V lost 5 bases and J 2 bases, leaving 10 bases between the germline ends. The CDR3 spans 15 residues.

The chain combines TRBV7-2 with TRBJ2-3; 9 bases map to TRBD2. The germline V gene has CDR1 SGHTA and CDR2 FQGNSA. The J segment lost 5 bases and the V segment lost 1 base, leaving 7 bases of the junction unmatched. This CDR3 comprises 16 residues. The CDR3 sequence: CASSLGAGGPGDTQYF. CDR3 nucleotide sequence: TGTGCCAGCAGCTTAGGGGCGGGGGGGCCGGGAGATACGCAGTATTTT.

The rearrangement uses TRBV5-1 and TRBJ2-1, with 14 bases aligning to TRBD2. Germline assignment: CDR1 SGHRS and CDR2 YFSETQ. The CDR3 is 16 amino acids. The V and J ends lost 0 bases and 8 bases, in that order; junction bases with no gene match: 4. CDR3 bases: TGCGCCAGCAGCTTGGCCGGACTAGCGGGGGGTGATGAGCAGTTCTTC. This gives the protein CASSLAGLAGGDEQFF.

This chain's CDR3 is CASSAGSHGYTF. CDR3 DNA sequence: TGTGCCAGCAGCGCGGGATCTCATGGCTACACCTTC. The chain joins TRBV9 to TRBJ1-2; D is unclear. The CDR3 contains 12 residues. Between the trimmed V and J ends, which lost 3 bases and 6 bases, there was a span of 9 bases. CDR1 and CDR2 (germline): SGDLS, YYNGEE.

The chain carries TRBV4-2 and TRBJ2-3; TRBD2 aligns across 9 bases. Germline V gives CDR1 LGHNA, CDR2 YNFKEQ. The V and J ends lost 1 base and 3 bases, in that order; junction bases with no gene match: 5. This CDR3 comprises 16 residues. CDR3 loop: CASSQVPAGGTDTQYF. CDR3 DNA sequence: TGTGCCAGCAGCCAAGTACCGGCGGGGGGGACAGATACGCAGTATTTT.

The chain employs TRBV6-5 and TRBJ2-3; 7 bases match TRBD1. The germline V gene has CDR1 MNHEY and CDR2 SVGAGI. V dropped 4 bases and J dropped 2; count of bases not matched to a gene: 3. The CDR3 is 14 residues long. CDR3 bases: TGTGCCAGCAGTTTGAAGGGGGCCACAGATACGCAGTATTTT. Translated: CASSLKGATDTQYF.

The genes are TRBV6-6 and TRBJ1-5; tentative D call: TRBD1 (5 bases). The CDR3 spans 15 residues. V was trimmed by 2 bases and J by 6 bases, leaving 14 bases between them. Germline values: CDR1 MNHNY, CDR2 SVGAGI (reference sequence). The CDR3 sequence is CASSYPPGVGQPQHF. CDR3 DNA: TGTGCCAGCAGTTACCCGCCGGGGGTGGGTCAGCCCCAGCATTTT.

The chain joins TRBV9 to TRBJ1-6; D not resolved. Trimming took 2 bases from V and 10 from J, leaving 19 bases between them. Germline CDR1 is SGDLS and CDR2 is YYNGEE. The CDR3 spans 16 residues. The CDR3 protein is CASSVLWEPTTSPLHF. CDR3 coding DNA: TGTGCCAGCAGCGTTTTATGGGAGCCCACCACATCACCCCTCCACTTT.

The V and J genes are TRBV11-2 and TRBJ2-2; 7 bases are shared with TRBD1. V shed 4 bases, J shed 4 bases, and the junction held 6 bases outside the gene matches. CDR1 is SGHAT, CDR2 FQNNGV, per germline. This CDR3 region has 15 residues. This CDR3 reads CASSSGQRGTGELFF. The CDR3 nucleotides read TGTGCCAGCAGCTCGGGACAGCGAGGCACCGGGGAGCTGTTTTTT.

The chain employs TRBV7-9 and TRBJ2-7, with D possibly matching TRBD2 (6 bases). The germline CDR1 and CDR2 sequences are SEHNR and FQNEAQ (reference sequence). The CDR3 loop spans 13 amino acids. V was trimmed by 4 bases and J by 4 bases, leaving 11 bases between them. CDR3 in DNA: TGTGCCAGCAGCTCCCCGGGAGTATACGAGCAGTACTTC. It specifies CASSSPGVYEQYF.

CDR3 amino acids: CASSLGPTSGYNEQFF. The CDR3 nucleotides read TGTGCCAGCAGCTTAGGACCGACGTCGGGCTACAATGAGCAGTTCTTC. The J gene is TRBJ2-1, the V gene TRBV11-3; unclear D gene. The CDR3 spans 16 residues. CDR1 is SGHNT, CDR2 YENEEA, per germline. V lost 1 base and J 3 bases, leaving 13 bases between the germline ends.

The chain couples TRBV7-3 to TRBJ2-7, with D tentatively TRBD2 (5 bases). This CDR3 comprises 11 residues. Germline CDR1 reads SGHTA; CDR2 reads FQGTGA. V was clipped by 4 bases and J by 7 bases, with 8 bases between them. The CDR3 protein is CASSSGGEQYF. The CDR3 DNA is TGTGCCAGCAGCTCCGGCGGGGAGCAGTACTTC. Looking up the rest from reference TRBV7-3 and TRBJ2-7 gives the full variable domain: GAGVSQTPSNKVTEKGKYVELRCDPISGHTALYWYRQSLGQGPEFLIYFQGTGAADDSGLPNDRFFAVRPEGSVSTLKIQRTERGDSAVYLCASSSGGEQYFGPGTRLTVT.

The chain employs TRBV6-6 and TRBJ1-4; the D gene is possibly TRBD1 (6 bases). The CDR3 totals 14 residues. Germline loops: CDR1 MNHNY, CDR2 SVGAGI (reference sequence). V lost 3 bases and J lost 7, with 12 bases in between. The CDR3, as DNA: TGTGCCAGCAGTTATTTCGGGACACGTGAAAAACTGTTTTTT. It specifies CASSYFGTREKLFF.

The CDR3 DNA is TGCGCCAGCAGCCAAGATCCGACAGCCCCGAACACCGGGGAGCTGTTTTTT. Translation gives CASSQDPTAPNTGELFF. The chain joins TRBV4-3 to TRBJ2-2; a possible D gene is TRBD1 (5 bases). The CDR3 totals 17 residues. V lost 0 bases and J lost 0, with 11 bases in between. Germline CDR1 LGHNA, CDR2 YSLEER.

The V call is TRBV4-3, the J call TRBJ2-7; no clear D. The CDR3 is 14 residues long. V gave up 0 bases and J gave up 5 bases, with 11 bases separating them. Germline V gives CDR1 LGHNA, CDR2 YSLEER. DNA of the CDR3: TGCGCCAGCAGCCAAGATAATATGCAGGACGAGCAGTACTTC. Protein product: CASSQDNMQDEQYF.

The J gene is TRBJ1-2, the V gene TRBV6-1, with 10 nucleotides matching TRBD1. Germline CDR1 is MNHNS and CDR2 is SASEGT. J gave up 4 bases and V 7 bases, and 9 bases lay outside the gene matches. This CDR3 region has 15 residues. The CDR3 here is CASNTGTGEAYGYTF. CDR3 bases: TGTGCCAGCAACACCGGGACAGGGGAGGCCTATGGCTACACCTTC.

V usage is TRBV4-2 and J usage is TRBJ2-7; maybe TRBD2 (6 bases). Germline-derived CDR1 and CDR2 are LGHNA and YNFKEQ. The CDR3 is made up of 13 amino acids. Trimming pared 7 bases from V and 5 bases from J, leaving 15 bases between. CDR3 DNA: TGTGCCAGCACCACAACAAGGGAGGACGAGCAGTACTTC. Its protein is CASTTTREDEQYF.

The chain is built from TRBV7-2 and TRBJ2-7; D may be TRBD1 (6 bases). Per germline, CDR1 SGHTA and CDR2 FQGNSA. The CDR3 sequence is 14 residues long. Trimming cost V 5 bases and J 0 bases, with 11 bases left between them. The CDR3 protein is CASSLTGPSYEQYF. The CDR3 coding sequence is TGTGCCAGCAGCCTTACAGGGCCCTCCTACGAGCAGTACTTC. Using reference TRBV7-2 and TRBJ2-7 for the parts outside the CDR3, the full variable domain is GAGVSQSPSNKVTEKGKDVELRCDPISGHTALYWYRQSLGQGLEFLIYFQGNSAPDKSGLPSDRFSAERTGGSVSTLTIQRTQQEDSAVYLCASSLTGPSYEQYFGPGTRLTVT.